This TCR beta chain emerged from a study of cytomegalovirus exposure and HLA in healthy donors. The PCR contained 60 Vbeta and 13 Jbeta primers. Repertoires were generated with immunoSEQ multiplex PCR, while TCRdb's copy carries only in-frame clones and drops some. The data contain roughly 120,000 clones, 77% of them seen just once; the ten biggest clones take up less than 6%. In germline, CDR1 is MRHNA, CDR2 SNTAGT. The CDR3 length is 14 residues. Trimming shortened V by 0 bases and J by 5 bases, and 10 bases separated the two germline ends. Sequencing input: PBMCs. This TCR came from a man between 18 and 35 years old in good health and CMV-seropositive. The chain couples TRBV6-4 to TRBJ1-2; tentatively, D is TRBD1 (5 bases). The CDR3 protein is CASSDSGVGYGYTF. CDR3 nucleotides: TGTGCCAGCAGTGACTCAGGGGTAGGATATGGCTACACCTTC.